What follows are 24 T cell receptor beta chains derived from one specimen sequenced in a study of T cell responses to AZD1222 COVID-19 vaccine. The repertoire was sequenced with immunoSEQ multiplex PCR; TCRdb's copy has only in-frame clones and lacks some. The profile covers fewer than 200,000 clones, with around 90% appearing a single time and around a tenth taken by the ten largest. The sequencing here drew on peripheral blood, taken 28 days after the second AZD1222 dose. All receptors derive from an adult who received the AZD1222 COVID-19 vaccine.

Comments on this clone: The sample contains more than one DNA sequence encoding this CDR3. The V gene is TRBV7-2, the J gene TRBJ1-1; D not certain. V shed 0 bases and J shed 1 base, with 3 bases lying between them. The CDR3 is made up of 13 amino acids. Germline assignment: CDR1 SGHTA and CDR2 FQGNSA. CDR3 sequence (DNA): TGTGCCAGCAGCTTAGCCGGGAACACTGAAGCTTTCTTT. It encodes CASSLAGNTEAFF.

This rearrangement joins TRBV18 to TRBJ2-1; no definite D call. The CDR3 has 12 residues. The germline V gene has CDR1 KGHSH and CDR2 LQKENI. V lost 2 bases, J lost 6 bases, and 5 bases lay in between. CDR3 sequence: CASSPNPNEQFF. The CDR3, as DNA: TGTGCCAGCTCACCAAACCCCAATGAGCAGTTCTTC.

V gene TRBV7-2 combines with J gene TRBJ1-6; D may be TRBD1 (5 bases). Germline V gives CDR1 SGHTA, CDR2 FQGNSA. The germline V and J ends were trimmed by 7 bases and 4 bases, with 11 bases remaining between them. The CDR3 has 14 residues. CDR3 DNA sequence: TGTGCCAGCAATTTACAGGCGTATAATTCACCCCTCCACTTT. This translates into CASNLQAYNSPLHF.

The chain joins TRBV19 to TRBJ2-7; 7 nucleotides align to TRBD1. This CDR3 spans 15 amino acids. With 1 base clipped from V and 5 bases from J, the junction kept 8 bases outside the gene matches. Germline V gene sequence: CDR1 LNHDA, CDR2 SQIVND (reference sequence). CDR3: CASSIGGGQTHEQYF. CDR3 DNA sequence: TGTGCCAGTAGTATAGGTGGGGGACAGACCCACGAGCAGTACTTC.

As DNA, the CDR3 is TGTGCCAGCAGTGAAACCAGGGGTAGCAATCAGCCCCAGCATTTT. It translates to CASSETRGSNQPQHF. The chain couples TRBV6-1 to TRBJ1-5, with D possibly TRBD1 on 6 matching bases. Germline V gene data show CDR1 as MNHNS and CDR2 as SASEGT. This CDR3 has 15 residues. V was pared by 2 bases and J by 0 bases, with 8 bases between.

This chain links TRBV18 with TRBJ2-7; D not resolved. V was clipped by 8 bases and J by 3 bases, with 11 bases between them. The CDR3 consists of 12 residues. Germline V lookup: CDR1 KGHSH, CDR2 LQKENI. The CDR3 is CASAPGGYEQYF. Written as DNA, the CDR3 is TGTGCCAGCGCGCCTGGCGGCTACGAGCAGTACTTC.

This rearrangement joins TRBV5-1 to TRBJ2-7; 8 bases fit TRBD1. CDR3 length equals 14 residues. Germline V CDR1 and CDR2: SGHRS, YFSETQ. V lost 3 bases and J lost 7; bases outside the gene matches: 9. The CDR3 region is CASSWGQASEEQYF. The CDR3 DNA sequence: TGCGCCAGCAGCTGGGGACAGGCGTCTGAGGAGCAGTACTTC. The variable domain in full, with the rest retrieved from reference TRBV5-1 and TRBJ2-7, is KAGVTQTPRYLIKTRGQQVTLSCSPISGHRSVSWYQQTPGQGLQFLFEYFSETQRNKGNFPGRFSGRQFSNSRSEMNVSTLELGDSALYLCASSWGQASEEQYFGPGTRLTVT.

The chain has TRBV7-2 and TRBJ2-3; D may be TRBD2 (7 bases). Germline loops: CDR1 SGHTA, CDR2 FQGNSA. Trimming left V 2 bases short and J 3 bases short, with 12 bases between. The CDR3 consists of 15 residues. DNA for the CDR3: TGTGCCAGCAGCTTACGCGGGGGCCAGACAGATACGCAGTATTTT. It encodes CASSLRGGQTDTQYF.

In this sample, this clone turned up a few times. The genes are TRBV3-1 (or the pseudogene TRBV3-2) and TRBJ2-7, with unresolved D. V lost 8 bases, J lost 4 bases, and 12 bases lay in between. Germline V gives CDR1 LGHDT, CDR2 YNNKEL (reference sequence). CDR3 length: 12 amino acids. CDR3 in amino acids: CASLGSGYEQYF. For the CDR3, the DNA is TGTGCCAGCCTTGGATCTGGATACGAGCAGTACTTC.

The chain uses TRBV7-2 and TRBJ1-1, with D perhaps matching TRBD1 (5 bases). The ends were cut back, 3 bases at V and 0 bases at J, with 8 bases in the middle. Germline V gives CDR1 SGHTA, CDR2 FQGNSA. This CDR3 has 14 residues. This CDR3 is CASSLEGMNTEAFF. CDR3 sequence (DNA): TGTGCCAGCAGCTTGGAGGGGATGAACACTGAAGCTTTCTTT.

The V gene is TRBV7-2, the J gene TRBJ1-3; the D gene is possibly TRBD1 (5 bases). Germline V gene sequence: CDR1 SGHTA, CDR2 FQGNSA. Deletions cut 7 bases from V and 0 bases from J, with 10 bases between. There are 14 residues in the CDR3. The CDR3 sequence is CASTLDSSGNTIYF. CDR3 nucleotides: TGTGCCAGCACCCTAGACAGCTCTGGAAACACCATATATTTT.

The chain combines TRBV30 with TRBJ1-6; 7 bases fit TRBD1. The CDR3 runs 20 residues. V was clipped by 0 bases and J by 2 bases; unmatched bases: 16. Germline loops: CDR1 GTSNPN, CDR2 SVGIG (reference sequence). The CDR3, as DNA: TGTGCCTGGAGTGTAATCCCCCGGGGGAGGGGGCTGACCTATAATTCACCCCTCCACTTT. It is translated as CAWSVIPRGRGLTYNSPLHF.

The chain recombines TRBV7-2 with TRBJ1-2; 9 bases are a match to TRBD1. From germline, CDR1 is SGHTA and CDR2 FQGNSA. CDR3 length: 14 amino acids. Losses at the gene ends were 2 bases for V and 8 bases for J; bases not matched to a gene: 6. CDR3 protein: CASSLNRGRRGYTF. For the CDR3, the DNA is TGTGCCAGCAGCTTAAACAGGGGGCGGCGGGGCTACACCTTC.

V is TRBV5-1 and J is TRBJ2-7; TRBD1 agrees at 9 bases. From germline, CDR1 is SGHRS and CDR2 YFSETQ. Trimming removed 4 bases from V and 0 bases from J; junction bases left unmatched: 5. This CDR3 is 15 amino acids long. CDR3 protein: CASSQGGQGSYEQYF. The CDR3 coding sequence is TGCGCCAGCAGCCAGGGGGGACAGGGCTCCTACGAGCAGTACTTC.

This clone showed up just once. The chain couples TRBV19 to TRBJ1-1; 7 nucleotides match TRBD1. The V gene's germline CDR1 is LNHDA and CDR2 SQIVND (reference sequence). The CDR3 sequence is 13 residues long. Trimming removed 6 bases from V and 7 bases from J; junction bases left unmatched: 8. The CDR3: CASSSYRGSEAFF. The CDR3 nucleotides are TGTGCCAGTAGCTCATACAGGGGTAGTGAAGCTTTCTTT. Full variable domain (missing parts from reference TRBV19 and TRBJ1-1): DGGITQSPKYLFRKEGQNVTLSCEQNLNHDAMYWYRQDPGQGLRLIYYSQIVNDFQKGDIAEGYSVSREKKESFPLTVTSAQKNPTAFYLCASSSYRGSEAFFGQGTRLTVV.

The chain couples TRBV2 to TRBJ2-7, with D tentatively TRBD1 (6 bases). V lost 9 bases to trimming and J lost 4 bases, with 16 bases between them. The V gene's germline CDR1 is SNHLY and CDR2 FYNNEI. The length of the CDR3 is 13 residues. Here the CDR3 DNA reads TGTGCCAGTATTCACAGGGTCCGGTACGAGCAGTACTTC. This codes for CASIHRVRYEQYF.

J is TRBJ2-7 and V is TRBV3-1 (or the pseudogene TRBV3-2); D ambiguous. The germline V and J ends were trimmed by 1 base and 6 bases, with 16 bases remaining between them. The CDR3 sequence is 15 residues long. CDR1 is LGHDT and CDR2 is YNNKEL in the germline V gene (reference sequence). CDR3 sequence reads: CASSQGRTVVVEQYF. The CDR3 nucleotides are TGTGCCAGCAGCCAAGGACGAACAGTTGTAGTCGAGCAGTACTTC.

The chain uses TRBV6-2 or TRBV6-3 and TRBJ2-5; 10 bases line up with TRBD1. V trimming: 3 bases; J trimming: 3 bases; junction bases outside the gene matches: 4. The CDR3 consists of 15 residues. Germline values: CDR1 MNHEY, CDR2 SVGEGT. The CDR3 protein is CASSYTTGGEETQYF. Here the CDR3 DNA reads TGTGCCAGCAGTTATACGACAGGGGGCGAAGAGACCCAGTACTTC.

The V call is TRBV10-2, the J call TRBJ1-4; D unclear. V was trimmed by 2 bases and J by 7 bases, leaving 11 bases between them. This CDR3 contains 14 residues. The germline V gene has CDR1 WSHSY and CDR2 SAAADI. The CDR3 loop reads CASSEGREGEKLFF. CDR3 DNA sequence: TGCGCCAGCAGTGAGGGGAGGGAAGGTGAAAAACTGTTTTTT.

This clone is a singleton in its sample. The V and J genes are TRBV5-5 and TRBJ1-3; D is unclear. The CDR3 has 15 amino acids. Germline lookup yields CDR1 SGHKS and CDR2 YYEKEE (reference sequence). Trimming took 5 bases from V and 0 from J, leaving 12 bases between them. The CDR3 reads CASRRGDSSGNTIYF. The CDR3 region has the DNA TGTGCCAGCAGGCGCGGAGATTCCTCTGGAAACACCATATATTTT.

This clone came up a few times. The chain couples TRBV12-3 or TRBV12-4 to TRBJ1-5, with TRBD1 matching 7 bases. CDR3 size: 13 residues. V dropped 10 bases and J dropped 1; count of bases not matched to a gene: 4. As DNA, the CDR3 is TGTGCCACTAACAGGGGAAGCAATCAGCCCCAGCATTTT. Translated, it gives CATNRGSNQPQHF.

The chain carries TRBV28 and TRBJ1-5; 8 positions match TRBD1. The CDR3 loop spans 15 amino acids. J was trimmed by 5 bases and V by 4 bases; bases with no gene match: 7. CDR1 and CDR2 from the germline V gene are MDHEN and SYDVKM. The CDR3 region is CASSSSDRDYQPQHF. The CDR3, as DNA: TGTGCCAGCAGTTCCTCGGACAGGGACTATCAGCCCCAGCATTTT.

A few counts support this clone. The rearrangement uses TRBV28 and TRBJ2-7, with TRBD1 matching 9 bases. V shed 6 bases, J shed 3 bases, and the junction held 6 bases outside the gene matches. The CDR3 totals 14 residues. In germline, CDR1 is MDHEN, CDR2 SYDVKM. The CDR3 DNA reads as TGTGCCAGCAGGCGGACAGGGGACTACTACGAGCAGTACTTC. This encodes CASRRTGDYYEQYF.

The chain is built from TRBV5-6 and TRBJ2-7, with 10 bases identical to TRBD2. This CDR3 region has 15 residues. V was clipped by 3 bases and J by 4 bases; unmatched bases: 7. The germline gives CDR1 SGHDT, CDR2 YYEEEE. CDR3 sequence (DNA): TGTGCCAGCAGCTCGGGTCTAGCGGGGGTATACGAGCAGTACTTC. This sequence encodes CASSSGLAGVYEQYF.